The 11 T cell receptor beta chains listed next were all sequenced from one sample in a study of Ad26.COV2.S vaccination and SARS-CoV-2 variants. TCRdb keeps only in-frame clones here, not all; method: immunoSEQ multiplex PCR. The data show 400,000 to 450,000 clones, 80% to 95% seen once. The treatment here: some 19 received Ad26.COV2.S at low or high dose, single or two shots; roughly five received placebo; per-sample allocation not given. All samples were drawn on day 63, counting from the first vaccine or placebo injection. The starting material was peripheral blood, obtained in a trial of Ad26.COV2.S vaccine versus placebo. These receptors came from a person aged 18 to 65 who received the Ad26.COV2.S COVID-19 vaccine or a placebo.

The V call is TRBV7-2, the J call TRBJ2-7; possibly TRBD1 for D (6 bases). The CDR3 is made up of 14 amino acids. The germline V and J ends were trimmed by 6 bases and 6 bases, with 18 bases remaining between them. Per the germline V gene, CDR1 is SGHTA and CDR2 is FQGNSA. The CDR3 reads CASSLGIRGSEQYF. CDR3 DNA: TGTGCCAGCAGTTTGGGAATCAGGGGTTCCGAGCAGTACTTC.

The rearrangement links TRBV4-3 to TRBJ1-3, with D maybe TRBD1 (6 bases). The CDR3 sequence is 17 residues long. Trimming pared 0 bases from V and 0 bases from J, leaving 12 bases between. The germline CDR1 and CDR2 sequences are LGHNA and YSLEER. The CDR3 is CASSQEIWDTSGNTIYF. The CDR3 DNA follows: TGCGCCAGCAGCCAAGAGATCTGGGACACCTCTGGAAACACCATATATTTT.

The rearrangement links TRBV6-2 or TRBV6-3 to TRBJ1-4; D call uncertain. Germline assignment: CDR1 MNHEY and CDR2 SVGEGT. The CDR3 totals 16 residues. V was clipped by 2 bases and J by 6 bases, with 16 bases between them. DNA for the CDR3: TGTGCCAGCAGTTACACTCGCTTGGGATCTCATGAAAAACTGTTTTTT. Translation gives CASSYTRLGSHEKLFF.

Here the CDR3 DNA reads TGTGCCAGCAGTCGAGACGGCAATGAAAAACTGTTTTTT. Its protein product is CASSRDGNEKLFF. This chain joins TRBV2 and TRBJ1-4; no clear D gene. V lost 5 bases to trimming and J lost 5 bases, with 9 bases between them. CDR1 is SNHLY and CDR2 is FYNNEI in the germline V gene. This CDR3 contains 13 residues.

This chain uses TRBV11-2 with TRBJ2-3; 10 nucleotides align to TRBD2. CDR3 length: 14 residues. Trimming at V came to 5 bases and at J to 3 bases, leaving 2 bases not matched to a gene. Germline CDR1 is SGHAT and CDR2 is FQNNGV. CDR3 residues: CASSQTSGTDTQYF. CDR3 sequence (DNA): TGTGCCAGCAGCCAGACTAGCGGGACAGATACGCAGTATTTT.

In its sample, this clone was seen a few times. Given a much more abundant clone one base away, this may be a read error. Distinct nucleotide sequences in the sample also encode this CDR3. V gene TRBV5-4 combines with J gene TRBJ2-7; 9 positions agree with TRBD1. Germline V gene sequence: CDR1 SGHNT, CDR2 YYREEE (reference sequence). The J segment lost 2 bases and the V segment lost 4 bases, leaving 4 bases of the junction unmatched. The CDR3 loop spans 14 amino acids. The DNA for the CDR3 is TGTGCCAGCAGCCCCGGGACAGGGACCTACGAGCAGTACTTC. It encodes CASSPGTGTYEQYF.

This clone was observed a single time. The chain combines TRBV7-6 with TRBJ2-5, with 11 nucleotides matching TRBD2. Germline CDR1 reads SGHVS; CDR2 reads FNYEAQ. Trimming cost V 0 bases and J 7 bases; bases outside gene matches: 4. The CDR3 totals 15 residues. Here the CDR3 DNA reads TGTGCCAGCAGCTTAGCTGGGCTAGCGGGAGGGACCCAGTACTTC. Translating it yields CASSLAGLAGGTQYF.

This chain joins TRBV14 and TRBJ2-1, with D unclear. CDR1 SGHDN and CDR2 FVKESK come from the germline V gene. V was shortened by 4 bases and J by 5 bases, with 18 bases between the two germline ends. The CDR3 runs to 16 residues. The CDR3 DNA reads TGTGCCAGCAGCCCTTTGATGCCCCAACTCAACAATGAGCAGTTCTTC. Its translation: CASSPLMPQLNNEQFF.

The chain employs TRBV18 and TRBJ2-1; TRBD2 agrees at 8 bases. Germline CDR1 KGHSH, CDR2 LQKENI. Losses at the gene ends were 1 base for V and 9 bases for J; bases not matched to a gene: 11. The CDR3 consists of 16 residues. The CDR3 sequence: CASSPRSSGSFSEQFF. The CDR3 region has the DNA TGTGCCAGCTCACCACGTTCGAGCGGGAGCTTTTCTGAGCAGTTCTTC. Together with reference TRBV18 and TRBJ2-1, the CDR3 gives the full variable domain: NAGVMQNPRHLVRRRGQEARLRCSPMKGHSHVYWYRQLPEEGLKFMVYLQKENIIDESGMPKERFSAEFPKEGPSILRIQQVVRGDSAAYFCASSPRSSGSFSEQFFGPGTRLTVL.

The chain has TRBV5-6 and TRBJ1-6, with D possibly TRBD1 on 6 matching bases. Germline V gene sequence: CDR1 SGHDT, CDR2 YYEEEE. CDR3 length: 14 residues. The germline V and J ends were trimmed by 3 bases and 7 bases, with 11 bases remaining between them. The CDR3 protein is CASSWTQGNSPLHF. CDR3 DNA: TGTGCCAGCAGCTGGACCCAGGGGAATTCACCCCTCCACTTT.

The chain is built from TRBV19 and TRBJ1-1; tentatively, D is TRBD1 (5 bases). Trimming stripped 6 bases from V and 5 bases from J, with 19 bases between. CDR3 size: 15 residues. Germline V gene data show CDR1 as LNHDA and CDR2 as SQIVND (reference sequence). CDR3 in DNA: TGTGCCAGTAGGCAAACCAGGGACCGGAGGACTGAAGCTTTCTTT. Translating gives CASRQTRDRRTEAFF.